The 32 T cell receptor beta chains given below trace back to one sample, sequenced in a study of T cells in Graves' hyperthyroidism and ophthalmopathy. RNA transcripts were the template for amplifying TCR beta CDR3 regions. First-round RT-PCR with HTBI primers amplified the TCR CDR3 region. In TCRdb, the multiplex PCR reads were re-called with MiXCR into one record per CDR3 protein. Of nearly 600,000 distinct CDR3 sequences listed, 11% to 15% are singletons. The sequenced material came from blood. The receptors originated from a woman aged 18-35 years with Graves' ophthalmopathy.

This clonotype was counted ten times or more. The V call is TRBV7-2, the J call TRBJ2-5; D not resolved. Germline V CDR1 and CDR2: SGHTA, FQGNSA. V lost 0 bases and J lost 5, with 10 bases in between. The CDR3 has 14 amino acids. In DNA, the CDR3 is TGTGCCAGCAGCTTAGCGGGTGGGCGGGAGACCCAGTACTTC. This gives the protein CASSLAGGRETQYF.

This clonotype has at least ten counts. CDR3 DNA: TGTGCCAGCAGGCTGGGGGGATCTGAGGGCTACACCTTC. Residues: CASRLGGSEGYTF. V gene TRBV27 combines with J gene TRBJ1-2; TRBD1 is a possible D gene (5 bases). V gave up 6 bases and J gave up 8 bases, with 16 bases separating them. Germline V CDR1 and CDR2: MNHEY, SMNVEV (reference sequence). The CDR3 totals 13 residues.

The rearrangement links TRBV6-1 to TRBJ2-6, with 8 bases fitting TRBD1. Germline CDR1 reads MNHNS; CDR2 reads SASEGT. The CDR3 loop spans 15 amino acids. The V segment lost 10 bases and the J segment 2 bases; nucleotides outside the gene matches: 7. The CDR3 DNA reads as TGTGCCATCGCGGACAGGGCTGCTGGGGCCAACGTCCTGACTTTC. This gives the protein CAIADRAAGANVLTF.

This clonotype was counted many times. This chain joins TRBV3-1 and TRBJ1-4, with 11 nucleotides matching TRBD1. The germline V gene has CDR1 LGHDT and CDR2 YNNKEL (reference sequence). V was pared by 4 bases and J by 7 bases, with 2 bases of the junction left unmatched. There are 14 residues in the CDR3. DNA for the CDR3: TGTGCCAGCAGCCGCGGGACAGGGGGTGAAAAACTGTTTTTT. Translation gives CASSRGTGGEKLFF.

V is TRBV27 and J is TRBJ1-4; TRBD1 matches 10 bases. The CDR3 consists of 14 residues. The germline gives CDR1 MNHEY, CDR2 SMNVEV (reference sequence). V trimming: 5 bases; J trimming: 8 bases; junction bases outside the gene matches: 5. The CDR3 DNA sequence: TGTGCCAGCAGTGGACAGGGGGTCGAAGAAAAACTGTTTTTT. It specifies CASSGQGVEEKLFF.

This clonotype came up many times. The chain combines TRBV7-6 with TRBJ2-3, with D unclear. Germline V gives CDR1 SGHVS, CDR2 FNYEAQ. The CDR3 sequence is 15 residues long. V gave up 1 base and J gave up 2 bases, with 10 bases separating them. CDR3 loop: CASSLVSGLTDTQYF. As DNA, the CDR3 is TGTGCCAGCAGCTTAGTTAGTGGCCTCACAGATACGCAGTATTTT.

This chain connects TRBV6-7 to TRBJ2-1; 11 bases fit TRBD1. TRBV6-7 is an open reading frame, and its role is uncertain. The CDR3 totals 15 residues. Losses at the gene ends were 7 bases for V and 8 bases for J; bases not matched to a gene: 10. The CDR3 loop is CASIQGDRGYYEQFF. The CDR3 bases are TGTGCCAGCATCCAAGGGGACAGGGGGTACTATGAGCAGTTCTTC.

The V and J genes are TRBV5-5 and TRBJ1-4; 7 positions agree with TRBD1. This CDR3 region has 15 residues. Germline V CDR1 and CDR2: SGHKS, YYEKEE (reference sequence). The V segment lost 4 bases and the J segment 3 bases; nucleotides outside the gene matches: 6. CDR3 protein: CASSPTGLANEKLFF. Here the CDR3 DNA reads TGTGCCAGCAGCCCGACAGGGCTAGCTAATGAAAAACTGTTTTTT. Looking up the rest from reference TRBV5-5 and TRBJ1-4 gives the full variable domain: DAGVTQSPTHLIKTRGQQVTLRCSPISGHKSVSWYQQVLGQGPQFIFQYYEKEERGRGNFPDRFSARQFPNYSSELNVNALLLGDSALYLCASSPTGLANEKLFFGSGTQLSVL.

The V and J genes are TRBV4-2 and TRBJ1-2; D may be TRBD1 (5 bases). Germline CDR1 and CDR2: LGHNA and YNFKEQ. The CDR3 spans 14 residues. The V gene lost 0 bases and the J gene lost 8 bases, with 13 bases spanning the gap. This CDR3 is CASSQEQARRGYTF. The CDR3 nucleotides read TGTGCCAGCAGCCAAGAACAGGCCCGCCGGGGCTACACCTTC.

This clonotype was seen ten or more times. The chain joins TRBV6-2 or TRBV6-3 to TRBJ2-1; 11 nucleotides align to TRBD2. The V gene's germline CDR1 is MNHEY and CDR2 SVGEGT. This CDR3 comprises 14 residues. V lost 2 bases and J lost 10; bases outside the gene matches: 4. The CDR3 loop reads CASSYGTSGKEQFF. CDR3 bases: TGTGCCAGCAGTTACGGGACTAGCGGCAAGGAGCAGTTCTTC.

Only one count was recorded for this clonotype. CDR3 DNA: TGTGCCAGCAGTTACTCAGGGGGAGGAACTAATGAAAAACTGTTTTTT. This gives the protein CASSYSGGGTNEKLFF. This rearrangement joins TRBV6-5 to TRBJ1-4; D is perhaps TRBD1 (6 bases). From germline, CDR1 is MNHEY and CDR2 SVGAGI. The CDR3 has 16 amino acids. V gave up 0 bases and J gave up 1 base, with 9 bases separating them.

This clonotype was seen at least ten times. This chain links TRBV14 with TRBJ2-7; no definite D call. The CDR3 extends over 12 amino acids. V was cut by 4 bases and J by 3 bases, with 7 bases left in between. From germline, CDR1 is SGHDN and CDR2 FVKESK. This CDR3 is CASSPGYYEQYF. Written as DNA, the CDR3 is TGTGCCAGCAGCCCTGGGTACTACGAGCAGTACTTC.

V is TRBV19 and J is TRBJ1-2; TRBD1 matches 8 bases. Germline V gives CDR1 LNHDA, CDR2 SQIVND (reference sequence). The CDR3 length is 14 residues. The V gene end was trimmed by 10 bases and the J gene end by 0 bases; junction bases not matched to a gene: 7. This CDR3 is CATKGQGANYGYTF. In nucleotides, the CDR3 is TGTGCCACCAAAGGACAGGGAGCTAACTATGGCTACACCTTC.

This clonotype was recorded many times. The V and J genes are TRBV3-1 and TRBJ2-5; TRBD2 agrees at 12 bases. The germline gives CDR1 LGHDT, CDR2 YNNKEL (reference sequence). V was clipped by 8 bases and J by 5 bases; unmatched bases: 9. The CDR3 has 15 residues. The DNA of the CDR3 is TGTGCCAGCGACCAAAGACTAGCGGGAGACGAGACCCAGTACTTC. This encodes CASDQRLAGDETQYF.

The V and J genes are TRBV20-1 and TRBJ1-1; TRBD1 agrees at 8 bases. The V segment lost 7 bases and the J segment 1 base; nucleotides outside the gene matches: 8. Germline V gene data show CDR1 as DFQATT and CDR2 as SNEGSKA (reference sequence). The CDR3 is 14 residues long. The CDR3 sequence is CSVTTGVENTEAFF. The CDR3 DNA sequence: TGCAGTGTCACGACAGGGGTTGAGAACACTGAAGCTTTCTTT.

As concerns this clonotype: A much larger clone is a single base away; this may be a read error. The CDR3 region is CASSYRQNNEQYF. Here the CDR3 DNA reads TGTGCCAGCAGTTACCGACAGAACAATGAGCAGTACTTC. The V gene is TRBV6-2 or TRBV6-3, the J gene TRBJ2-1; tentative D call: TRBD1 (5 bases). The J call may be incorrect, as the DNA end agrees better with TRBJ2-7. The CDR3 consists of 13 residues. Looked up from germline, CDR1 is MNHEY and CDR2 is SVGEGT.

This clonotype was recorded many times. This rearrangement joins TRBV6-2 or TRBV6-3 to TRBJ2-7; 12 bases align to TRBD2. CDR1 and CDR2 (germline): MNHEY, SVGEGT. V lost 0 bases, J lost 3 bases, and 3 bases stayed unmatched. CDR3 length: 16 residues. The CDR3 DNA is TGTGCCAGCAGTTACTCGACTAGCGGGAGCCTCTACGAGCAGTACTTC. Its protein product is CASSYSTSGSLYEQYF.

This clonotype was found many times. The chain couples TRBV20-1 to TRBJ2-3, with D perhaps TRBD2 (7 bases). Germline V CDR1 and CDR2: DFQATT, SNEGSKA (reference sequence). This CDR3 contains 15 residues. V lost 7 bases to trimming and J lost 1 base, with 18 bases between them. CDR3 sequence: CSGKEGGGRTDTQYF. Here the CDR3 DNA reads TGCAGTGGAAAAGAAGGGGGGGGACGCACAGATACGCAGTATTTT.

This clonotype has at least ten counts. The genes are TRBV28 and TRBJ1-2, with D possibly being TRBD1 (6 bases). V was cut by 5 bases and J by 5 bases, with 15 bases left in between. The CDR3 is 14 amino acids. CDR1 is MDHEN and CDR2 is SYDVKM in the germline V gene. The CDR3 DNA is TGTGCCAGCAGTCCCCCCGGACAGTTGTATGGCTACACCTTC. Amino acids: CASSPPGQLYGYTF.

This chain uses TRBV28 with TRBJ1-4; D remains unclear. In germline, CDR1 is MDHEN, CDR2 SYDVKM. The CDR3 covers 17 residues. V was clipped by 2 bases and J by 0 bases, with 13 bases between them. CDR3 amino acids: CASSLARAGATNEKLFF. CDR3 bases: TGTGCCAGCAGTTTAGCCCGGGCCGGCGCAACTAATGAAAAACTGTTTTTT.

This clonotype turned up a few times. The rearrangement joins TRBV30 to TRBJ1-2; a possible D gene is TRBD1 (5 bases). Trimming took 8 bases from V and 3 from J, leaving 10 bases between them. The CDR3 runs to 11 residues. Per germline, CDR1 GTSNPN and CDR2 SVGIG (reference sequence). DNA for the CDR3: TGTGCCCGGGGGGTGTACTATGGCTACACCTTC. It encodes CARGVYYGYTF. Filled out from reference TRBV30 and TRBJ1-2, the complete variable domain reads SQTIHQWPATLVQPVGSPLSLECTVEGTSNPNLYWYRQAAGRGLQLLFYSVGIGQISSEVPQNLSASRPQDRQFILSSKKLLLSDSGFYLCARGVYYGYTFGSGTRLTVV.

This clonotype has only a few counts. The V gene is TRBV7-2, the J gene TRBJ1-2; D gene uncertain. Germline CDR1 SGHTA, CDR2 FQGNSA. The CDR3 runs to 11 residues. The V and J ends lost 1 base and 6 bases respectively, with 3 bases between them. The CDR3 DNA reads TGTGCCAGCAGCTTAGTGAATGGCTACACCTTC. Residues: CASSLVNGYTF.

This clonotype appeared many times. J is TRBJ2-7 and V is TRBV28; D is possibly TRBD1 or TRBD2 (5 bases each). Trimming removed 7 bases at V and 3 bases at J, with 19 bases between. This CDR3 region has 15 residues. Germline V gives CDR1 MDHEN, CDR2 SYDVKM. The CDR3 DNA follows: TGTGCCAGCACCCCCCCTGAGGGACCGTACTACGAGCAGTACTTC. It is translated as CASTPPEGPYYEQYF.

Worth noting for this clonotype: One base away lies a much larger clone, so this may be a sequencing read error. V is TRBV6-5 and J is TRBJ2-7; possible D gene TRBD2, 6 bases. Germline V gene lookup returns CDR1 MNHEY and CDR2 SVGAGI. V was pared by 4 bases and J by 0 bases, with 10 bases between. The CDR3 extends over 14 amino acids. CDR3 residues: CASSSGLFSYEQYF. In DNA form, the CDR3 reads TGTGCCAGCAGTTCGGGACTTTTCTCCTACGAGCAGTACTTC.

This clonotype has at least ten counts. This chain joins TRBV28 and TRBJ1-5; D gene uncertain. Trimming removed 5 bases from V and 6 bases from J, with 5 bases in between. Germline CDR1 is MDHEN and CDR2 is SYDVKM. The CDR3 extends over 11 amino acids. The CDR3 nucleotides read TGTGCCAGCAGTCGGGTTCAGCCCCAGCATTTT. Translating gives CASSRVQPQHF.

Only a few counts were recorded for this clonotype. This sequence joins TRBV20-1 and TRBJ1-1; tentative D call: TRBD1 (5 bases). The germline V gene has CDR1 DFQATT and CDR2 SNEGSKA (reference sequence). The CDR3 covers 13 residues. V was pared by 4 bases and J by 11 bases, with 20 bases between. CDR3 protein: CSANEPGGLGAFF. The CDR3 region has the DNA TGCAGTGCTAATGAGCCTGGGGGGTTGGGTGCTTTCTTT.

This clonotype was observed at least ten times. The V gene is TRBV7-9, the J gene TRBJ2-5; D remains ambiguous. The germline CDR1 and CDR2 sequences are SEHNR and FQNEAQ (reference sequence). Trimming took 6 bases from V and 2 from J, leaving 16 bases between them. The CDR3 consists of 15 residues. CDR3 sequence (DNA): TGTGCCAGCAGTTCATCGGCTAGTGGGCAAGAGACCCAGTACTTC. This gives the protein CASSSSASGQETQYF.

At least ten counts were recorded for this clonotype. The rearrangement links TRBV10-3 to TRBJ2-3, with TRBD1 matching 7 bases. CDR3 size: 14 residues. Losses at the gene ends were 5 bases for V and 0 bases for J; bases not matched to a gene: 2. From germline, CDR1 is ENHRY and CDR2 SYGVKD. The chain's CDR3 is CAISTGDSTDTQYF. Here the CDR3 DNA reads TGTGCCATCAGTACAGGGGATAGCACAGATACGCAGTATTTT.

This clonotype was recorded many times. V usage is TRBV2 and J usage is TRBJ1-2, with 9 bases fitting TRBD1. CDR3 length: 13 amino acids. The germline gives CDR1 SNHLY, CDR2 FYNNEI. V gave up 4 bases and J gave up 8 bases; unmatched junction bases: 5. DNA of the CDR3: TGTGCCAGCAGTGCAACAGGGGGCGAAGGCTACACCTTC. It codes for CASSATGGEGYTF.

This clonotype was recorded many times. The V and J genes are TRBV12-3 or TRBV12-4 and TRBJ1-1, with unresolved D. Trimming left V 6 bases short and J 5 bases short, with 16 bases between. The CDR3 extends over 14 amino acids. The CDR3 DNA reads as TGTGCCAGCAGCCCTAACAGTGCTGGGACTGAAGCTTTCTTT. This translates into CASSPNSAGTEAFF.

This clonotype came up many times. The V gene is TRBV20-1, the J gene TRBJ2-5; TRBD1 matches at 8 bases. This CDR3 spans 13 amino acids. CDR1 and CDR2 from the germline V gene are DFQATT and SNEGSKA (reference sequence). V shed 4 bases, J shed 4 bases, and the junction held 5 bases outside the gene matches. CDR3 protein: CSATTGGRETQYF. In DNA form, the CDR3 reads TGCAGTGCTACCACAGGGGGACGAGAGACCCAGTACTTC.

This clonotype occurred many times. The chain joins TRBV6-1 to TRBJ2-1, with no clear D. The ends were cut back, 7 bases at V and 5 bases at J, with 12 bases in the middle. The CDR3 loop spans 13 amino acids. Per germline, CDR1 MNHNS and CDR2 SASEGT. CDR3 sequence (DNA): TGTGCCAGCACCAACGGTAGGAACAATGAGCAGTTCTTC. Translating it yields CASTNGRNNEQFF.